The TCR beta chain described here comes from a study of shared clonotypes between healthy human individuals. Study information: A donor's plate count was three for CD4 naive and three for CD4 memory; CD8 naive had two and CD8 memory one.

Profiled with immunoSEQ multiplex PCR; TCRdb holds only in-frame clones, not every one. The sample has 300,000 to 400,000 clones; more than 60% are singletons. Deletions cut 1 base from V and 6 bases from J, with 5 bases between. Germline V gene data show CDR1 as SGHRS and CDR2 as YFSETQ. CDR3 length: 12 residues. The chain employs TRBV5-1 and TRBJ2-1, with D unclear. Sequencing was done on a sample of memory CD4+ T cells sorted from blood. Subset indicated: CD45RA-negative fraction. This TCR derives from a man between 25 and 39 years old in good health. The chain's CDR3 is CASSLSINEQFF. CDR3 bases: TGCGCCAGCAGCTTGTCCATCAATGAGCAGTTCTTC.